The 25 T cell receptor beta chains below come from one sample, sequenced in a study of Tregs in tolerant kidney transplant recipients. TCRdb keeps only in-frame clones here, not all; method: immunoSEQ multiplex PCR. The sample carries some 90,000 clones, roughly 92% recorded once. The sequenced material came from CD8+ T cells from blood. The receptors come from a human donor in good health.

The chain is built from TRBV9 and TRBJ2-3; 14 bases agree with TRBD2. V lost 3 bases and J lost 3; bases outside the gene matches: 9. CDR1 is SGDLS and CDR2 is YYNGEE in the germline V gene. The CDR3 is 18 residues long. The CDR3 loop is CASSAGTSGGRGTDTQYF. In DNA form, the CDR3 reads TGTGCCAGCAGCGCGGGGACTAGCGGGGGAAGGGGGACAGATACGCAGTATTTT.

The CDR3 region is CASSYLGLGEQYF. As DNA, the CDR3 is TGTGCCAGCAGTTACTTAGGGTTAGGCGAGCAGTACTTC. The rearrangement links TRBV6-5 to TRBJ2-7; D not certain. The CDR3 length is 13 residues. V was shortened by 1 base and J by 6 bases, with 10 bases between the two germline ends. Germline CDR1 and CDR2: MNHEY and SVGAGI.

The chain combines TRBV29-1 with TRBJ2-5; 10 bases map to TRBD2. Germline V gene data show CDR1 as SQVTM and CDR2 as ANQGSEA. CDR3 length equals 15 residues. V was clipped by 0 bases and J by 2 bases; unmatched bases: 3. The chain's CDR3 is CSVEEVAGGQETQYF. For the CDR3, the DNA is TGCAGCGTTGAAGAGGTAGCGGGGGGACAAGAGACCCAGTACTTC.

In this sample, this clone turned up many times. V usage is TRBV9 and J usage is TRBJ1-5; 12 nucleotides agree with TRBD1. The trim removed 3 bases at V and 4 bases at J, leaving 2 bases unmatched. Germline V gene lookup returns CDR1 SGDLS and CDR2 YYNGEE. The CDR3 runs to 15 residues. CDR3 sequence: CASSGGQGANQPQHF. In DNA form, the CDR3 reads TGTGCCAGCAGCGGGGGACAGGGGGCTAATCAGCCCCAGCATTTT.

The CDR3 region has the DNA TGTGCCTGGAGCGGTGGACTAGGCGACTACGAGCAGTACTTC. Its protein product is CAWSGGLGDYEQYF. The chain uses TRBV30 and TRBJ2-7, with 7 bases fitting TRBD2. V lost 3 bases to trimming and J lost 3 bases; unmatched junction nucleotides: 8. The CDR3 is made up of 14 amino acids. The germline V gene encodes CDR1 GTSNPN and CDR2 SVGIG (reference sequence).

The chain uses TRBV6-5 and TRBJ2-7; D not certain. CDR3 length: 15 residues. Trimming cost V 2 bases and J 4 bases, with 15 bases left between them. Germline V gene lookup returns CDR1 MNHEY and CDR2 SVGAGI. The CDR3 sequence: CASSYSPPPEYEQYF. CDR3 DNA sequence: TGTGCCAGCAGTTACAGCCCGCCGCCGGAGTACGAGCAGTACTTC.

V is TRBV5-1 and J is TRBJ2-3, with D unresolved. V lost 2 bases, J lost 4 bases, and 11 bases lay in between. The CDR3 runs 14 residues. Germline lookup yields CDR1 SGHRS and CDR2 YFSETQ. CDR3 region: CASSFGEYPDTQYF. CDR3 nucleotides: TGCGCCAGCAGCTTTGGGGAATACCCAGATACGCAGTATTTT.

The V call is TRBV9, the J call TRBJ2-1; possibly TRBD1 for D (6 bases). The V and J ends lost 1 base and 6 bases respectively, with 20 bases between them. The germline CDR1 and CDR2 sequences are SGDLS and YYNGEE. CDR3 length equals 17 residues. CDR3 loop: CASSVRPGQGKVNEQFF. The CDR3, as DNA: TGTGCCAGCAGCGTACGTCCAGGGCAGGGGAAGGTCAATGAGCAGTTCTTC.

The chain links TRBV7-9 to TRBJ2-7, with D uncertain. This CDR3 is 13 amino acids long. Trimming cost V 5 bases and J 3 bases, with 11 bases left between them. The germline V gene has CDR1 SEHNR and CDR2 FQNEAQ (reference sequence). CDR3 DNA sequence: TGTGCCAGCAGCCGCGACACCTTCTACGAGCAGTACTTC. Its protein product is CASSRDTFYEQYF. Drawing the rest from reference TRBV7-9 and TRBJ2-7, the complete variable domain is DTGVSQNPRHKITKRGQNVTFRCDPISEHNRLYWYRQTLGQGPEFLTYFQNEAQLEKSRLLSDRFSAERPKGSFSTLEIQRTEQGDSAMYLCASSRDTFYEQYFGPGTRLTVT.

CDR3 sequence: CASSQAGSDHTQYF. The CDR3 DNA reads as TGTGCCAGCAGCCAAGCGGGGAGTGACCATACGCAGTATTTT. The chain joins TRBV4-2 to TRBJ2-3; the D gene is possibly TRBD2 (5 bases). V lost 1 base and J 7 bases, leaving 12 bases between the germline ends. The CDR3 is 14 residues long. Per the germline V gene, CDR1 is LGHNA and CDR2 is YNFKEQ.

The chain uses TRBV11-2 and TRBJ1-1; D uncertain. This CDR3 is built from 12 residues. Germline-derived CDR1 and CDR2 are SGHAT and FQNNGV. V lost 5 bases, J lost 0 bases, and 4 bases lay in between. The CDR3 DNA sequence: TGTGCCAGCAGCCCCCTGAACACTGAAGCTTTCTTT. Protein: CASSPLNTEAFF.

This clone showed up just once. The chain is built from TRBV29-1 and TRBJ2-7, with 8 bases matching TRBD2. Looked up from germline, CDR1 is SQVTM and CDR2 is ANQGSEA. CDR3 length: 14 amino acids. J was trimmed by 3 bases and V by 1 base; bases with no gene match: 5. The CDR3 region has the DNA TGCAGCGTTGAAGTTCCCGGGAGGGGCTACGAGCAGTACTTC. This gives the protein CSVEVPGRGYEQYF.

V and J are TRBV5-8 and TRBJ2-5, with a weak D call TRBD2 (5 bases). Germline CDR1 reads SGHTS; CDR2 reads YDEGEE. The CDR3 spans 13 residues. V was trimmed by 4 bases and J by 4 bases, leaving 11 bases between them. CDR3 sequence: CASSPGLGETQYF. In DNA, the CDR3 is TGTGCCAGCAGCCCCGGACTCGGAGAGACCCAGTACTTC.

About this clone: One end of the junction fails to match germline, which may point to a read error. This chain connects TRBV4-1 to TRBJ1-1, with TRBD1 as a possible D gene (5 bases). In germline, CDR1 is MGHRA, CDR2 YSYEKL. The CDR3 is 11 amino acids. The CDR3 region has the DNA TGTGCCAGCAGACGGGGGACTGAAGCTTTCTTT. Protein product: CASRRGTEAFF.

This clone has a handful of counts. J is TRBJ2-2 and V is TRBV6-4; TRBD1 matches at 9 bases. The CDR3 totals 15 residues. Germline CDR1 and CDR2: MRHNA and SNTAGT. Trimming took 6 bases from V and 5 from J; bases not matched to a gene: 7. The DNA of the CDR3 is TGTGCCAGCAGCTTAGACGGGACAGGGACCGGGGAGCTGTTTTTT. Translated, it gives CASSLDGTGTGELFF.

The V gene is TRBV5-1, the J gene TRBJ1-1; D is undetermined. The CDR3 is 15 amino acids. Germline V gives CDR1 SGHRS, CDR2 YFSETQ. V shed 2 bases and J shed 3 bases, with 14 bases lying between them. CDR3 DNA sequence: TGCGCCAGCAGCTTCCCCGCAGCCGGGGACACTGAAGCTTTCTTT. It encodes CASSFPAAGDTEAFF.

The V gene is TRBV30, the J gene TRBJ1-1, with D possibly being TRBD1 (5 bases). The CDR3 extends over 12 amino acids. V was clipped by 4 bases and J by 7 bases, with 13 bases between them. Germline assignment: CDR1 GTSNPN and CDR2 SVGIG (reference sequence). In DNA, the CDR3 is TGTGCCTGGACCCCCGGGGGGGGTGAAGCTTTCTTT. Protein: CAWTPGGGEAFF.

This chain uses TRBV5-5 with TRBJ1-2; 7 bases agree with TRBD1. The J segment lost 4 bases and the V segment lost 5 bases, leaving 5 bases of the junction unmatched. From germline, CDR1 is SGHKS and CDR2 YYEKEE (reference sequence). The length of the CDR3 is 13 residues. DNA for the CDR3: TGTGCCAGCAGAGGAGGGGACAGCTATGGCTACACCTTC. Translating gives CASRGGDSYGYTF.

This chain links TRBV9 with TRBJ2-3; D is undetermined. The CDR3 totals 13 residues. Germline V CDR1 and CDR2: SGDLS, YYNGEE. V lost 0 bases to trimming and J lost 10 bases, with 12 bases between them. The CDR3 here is CASSVGSYEAQYF. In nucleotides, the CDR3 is TGTGCCAGCAGCGTAGGCTCTTACGAGGCGCAGTATTTT.

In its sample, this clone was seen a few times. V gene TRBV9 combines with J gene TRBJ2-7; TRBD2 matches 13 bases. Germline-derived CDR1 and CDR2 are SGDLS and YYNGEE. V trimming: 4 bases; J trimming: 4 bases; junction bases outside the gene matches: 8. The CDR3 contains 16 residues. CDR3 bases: TGTGCCAGCAGCTCAGGACTAGCGGGGGTTGGTTACGAGCAGTACTTC. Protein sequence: CASSSGLAGVGYEQYF.

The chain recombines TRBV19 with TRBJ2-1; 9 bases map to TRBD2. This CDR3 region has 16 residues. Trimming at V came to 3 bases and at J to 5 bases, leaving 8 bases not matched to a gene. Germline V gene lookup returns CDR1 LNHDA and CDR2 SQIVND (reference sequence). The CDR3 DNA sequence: TGTGCCAGTAGTATCCTATCTAGCGGGATCCACAATGAGCAGTTCTTC. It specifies CASSILSSGIHNEQFF.

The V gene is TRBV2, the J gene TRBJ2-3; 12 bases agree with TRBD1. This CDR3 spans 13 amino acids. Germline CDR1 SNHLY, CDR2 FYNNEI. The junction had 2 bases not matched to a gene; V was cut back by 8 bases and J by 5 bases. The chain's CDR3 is CASRDRGRDTQYF. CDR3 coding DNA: TGTGCCAGCCGGGACAGGGGGCGAGATACGCAGTATTTT.

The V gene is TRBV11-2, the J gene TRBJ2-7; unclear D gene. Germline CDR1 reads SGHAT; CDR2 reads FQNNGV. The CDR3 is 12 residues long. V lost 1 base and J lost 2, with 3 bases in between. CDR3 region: CASSLAAYEQYF. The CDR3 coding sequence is TGTGCCAGCAGCTTAGCCGCCTACGAGCAGTACTTC.

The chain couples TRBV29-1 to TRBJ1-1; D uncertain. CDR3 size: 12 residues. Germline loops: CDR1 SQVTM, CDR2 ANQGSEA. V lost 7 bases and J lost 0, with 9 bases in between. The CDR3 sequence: CSALGMNTEAFF. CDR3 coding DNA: TGCAGCGCCTTGGGTATGAACACTGAAGCTTTCTTT.

As DNA, the CDR3 is TGTGCCACCGGACAGGGGGACAATGAGCAGTTCTTC. Its translation: CATGQGDNEQFF. This rearrangement joins TRBV6-5 to TRBJ2-1; 10 nucleotides line up with TRBD1. Germline loops: CDR1 MNHEY, CDR2 SVGAGI. The CDR3 extends over 12 amino acids. V lost 10 bases and J lost 5; bases outside the gene matches: 2.